Below, 8 T cell receptor beta chains from the same sample are listed, as sequenced in a study of cytomegalovirus exposure and HLA in healthy donors (dated by TCRdb to 2016 to 2017). Library preparation employed the immunoSEQ multiplex PCR assay. A mixture of 60 forward primers for TCR Vbeta segments and 13 reverse primers for TCR Jbeta segments was used in the multiplex PCR. Not all clones reach the TCRdb copy of this immuneACCESS table, which keeps in-frame sequences only. Checked studies attribute under half of the gap to unresolved V genes and leave the rest unexplained. This sample holds about 150,000 clones; approximately 80% were observed only once. Roughly 5.9% of the sample lies in the top ten. The sample taken for sequencing was PBMCs. The source is a woman in her 40s in good health and CMV-seropositive.

V gene TRBV5-6 combines with J gene TRBJ2-7, with D maybe TRBD2 (5 bases). This CDR3 has 11 amino acids. Trimming removed 0 bases from V and 7 bases from J, with 5 bases in between. Germline V gene sequence: CDR1 SGHDT, CDR2 YYEEEE. The CDR3 bases are TGTGCCAGCAGCTTGGGGAGGGAGCAGTACTTC. It yields the protein CASSLGREQYF.

The V and J genes are TRBV4-1 and TRBJ1-5; 8 nucleotides line up with TRBD1. The V segment lost 4 bases and the J segment 3 bases; nucleotides outside the gene matches: 2. Looked up from germline, CDR1 is MGHRA and CDR2 is YSYEKL. The CDR3 sequence is 14 residues long. The CDR3 DNA follows: TGCGCCAGCAGCCCGGACAGGGCCAATCAGCCCCAGCATTTT. This codes for CASSPDRANQPQHF.

The chain links TRBV4-1 to TRBJ1-1, with a tentative D call TRBD1 (5 bases). Trimming cost V 1 base and J 0 bases, with 9 bases left between them. Looked up from germline, CDR1 is MGHRA and CDR2 is YSYEKL. The CDR3 contains 15 residues. CDR3 loop: CASSQVGGMNTEAFF. CDR3 nucleotides: TGCGCCAGCAGCCAAGTGGGGGGAATGAACACTGAAGCTTTCTTT.

J is TRBJ1-4 and V is TRBV15; D is perhaps TRBD1 (6 bases). The CDR3 has 14 residues. The ends were cut back, 0 bases at V and 7 bases at J, with 9 bases in the middle. Germline loops: CDR1 LNHNV, CDR2 YYDKDF (reference sequence). DNA for the CDR3: TGTGCCACCAGCAGAGAGGGGGCAGGTGAAAAACTGTTTTTT. This codes for CATSREGAGEKLFF.

The CDR3 DNA reads TGTGCCAGCAGCTTAGGGAACAGGGGGGAGACCCAGTACTTC. This translates into CASSLGNRGETQYF. V usage is TRBV13 and J usage is TRBJ2-5; the match to TRBD1 covers 8 bases. The germline V gene encodes CDR1 PRHDT and CDR2 FYEKMQ (reference sequence). Germline trimming cut 0 bases from V and 5 bases from J; bases unmatched to any gene: 2. CDR3 length: 14 amino acids.

This clone has just a few counts. This chain joins TRBV28 and TRBJ1-2; D is uncertain. Trimming left V 5 bases short and J 7 bases short, with 11 bases between. Germline CDR1 is MDHEN and CDR2 is SYDVKM. The CDR3 is made up of 12 amino acids. This chain's CDR3 is CASSTGSFGYTF. The CDR3 DNA reads as TGTGCCAGCAGTACGGGGTCTTTTGGCTACACCTTC.

CDR3 amino acids: CASRPPQGWETQYF. The CDR3 DNA is TGTGCCAGCAGACCCCCTCAGGGGTGGGAGACCCAGTACTTC. This chain connects TRBV27 to TRBJ2-5, with a possible D match to TRBD1 (6 bases). V was pared by 6 bases and J by 5 bases, with 16 bases between. The CDR3 spans 14 residues. Per germline, CDR1 MNHEY and CDR2 SMNVEV (reference sequence).

The rearrangement uses TRBV9 and TRBJ2-2, with D perhaps matching TRBD1 (6 bases). The ends were cut back, 3 bases at V and 2 bases at J, with 8 bases in the middle. From germline, CDR1 is SGDLS and CDR2 YYNGEE. This CDR3 has 14 residues. CDR3 sequence: CASSGTANTGELFF. In nucleotides, the CDR3 is TGTGCCAGCAGCGGGACAGCAAACACCGGGGAGCTGTTTTTT.